This T cell receptor beta chain was documented in a study of CD8 T cells in Susac syndrome. RNA, at about 0.45 to 1 ug, was reverse transcribed with random hexamers. Each CDR3 protein gets one entry after TCRdb re-called the immunoSEQ multiplex PCR reads with MiXCR. Of under 200,000 distinct CDR3 sequences listed, around 95% were seen once; the top ten hold over 0.12%. Healthy donors matched for age and sex were used as controls. The sequenced sample consisted of CD4+ T cells from PBMCs. This TCR was sampled from a human donor in good health.

This CDR3 is CASSQEGRLGTDTQYF. The CDR3 DNA reads TGCGCCAGCAGCCAAGAAGGAAGACTAGGGACAGATACGCAGTATTTT. The chain has TRBV4-3 and TRBJ2-3; a possible D gene is TRBD2 (6 bases). V was trimmed by 0 bases and J by 3 bases, leaving 13 bases between them. The germline CDR1 and CDR2 sequences are LGHNA and YSLEER. The CDR3 runs to 16 residues.